A selection of T cell receptor beta chains follows, all from one sample in a study of blood T cell repertoires in COVID-19. This table comes from immunoSEQ multiplex PCR, and its TCRdb copy is limited to in-frame clones, with some not included. The sample holds 250,000 or so clones; 88% are singletons and the top ten take roughly 2.6%. The sequencing sample was made of peripheral blood. The receptor source for this set is an older woman with acute or convalescent COVID-19. Each CDR3 is given with its conserved first and last residue. Fields, in order: V gene, CDR3 length, D gene, J gene, CDR3 protein, CDR3 DNA. D genes are given only for firm matches.

>TRBV7-2|16|NA|TRBJ1-4
CASSPGDTATNEKLFF
TGTGCCAGCAGCCCCGGCGACACAGCAACTAATGAAAAACTGTTTTTT
>TRBV10-3|14|TRBD2|TRBJ2-5
CAISNIAGGQTQYF
TGTGCCATCAGTAATATAGCGGGAGGGCAGACCCAGTACTTC
>TRBV19|15|NA|TRBJ1-5
CASSIDLNSNQPQHF
TGTGCCAGTAGTATAGACCTAAATAGCAATCAGCCCCAGCATTTT
>TRBV7-2|15|NA|TRBJ1-6
CASSLSNSYNSPLHF
TGTGCCAGCAGCTTATCCAATTCATATAATTCACCCCTCCACTTT
>TRBV6-5|14|NA|TRBJ2-7
CASSTGLHPYEQYF
TGTGCCAGCAGCACGGGACTCCACCCCTACGAGCAGTACTTC
>TRBV30|14|NA|TRBJ1-1
CAWSSTGLNTEAFF
TGTGCCTGGAGTTCCACAGGGTTGAACACTGAAGCTTTCTTT
>TRBV19|13|NA|TRBJ1-1
CASNRVRGTEAFF
TGTGCCAGTAACAGGGTAAGGGGCACTGAAGCTTTCTTT
>TRBV5-4|15|TRBD1|TRBJ2-1
CASSFRDRYYNEQFF
TGTGCCAGCAGCTTCCGGGACAGATACTACAATGAGCAGTTCTTC
>TRBV19|14|TRBD1|TRBJ1-2
CASISGGADYGYTF
TGTGCCAGTATATCAGGGGGCGCGGACTATGGCTACACCTTC
>TRBV6-5|14|NA|TRBJ1-5
CASSFDMGNQPQHF
TGTGCCAGCAGCTTTGACATGGGCAATCAGCCCCAGCATTTT
>TRBV5-8|15|NA|TRBJ1-2
CASSLDLQGNYGYTF
TGTGCCAGCAGCTTGGACTTACAGGGAAACTATGGCTACACCTTC
>TRBV28|15|TRBD2|TRBJ2-7
CASSLPGGRAVEQYF
TGTGCCAGCAGTTTACCGGGCGGGAGGGCCGTCGAGCAGTACTTC
>TRBV7-9|15|NA|TRBJ2-2
CASSYSAGFTGELFF
TGTGCCAGCAGCTACTCGGCAGGATTCACCGGGGAGCTGTTTTTT
>TRBV5-3|15|TRBD1|TRBJ1-2
CARSPQGREPYGYTF
TGTGCCAGAAGCCCACAGGGGCGCGAACCCTATGGCTACACCTTC
>TRBV19|14|NA|TRBJ1-3
CASSVQGKAVTIYF
TGTGCCAGTAGTGTACAGGGTAAGGCTGTTACCATATATTTT
>TRBV5-5|17|TRBD2|TRBJ2-3
CASSAGSGGQNTDTQYF
TGTGCCAGCAGCGCGGGATCGGGGGGGCAAAATACAGATACGCAGTATTTT
>TRBV25-1|14|TRBD1|TRBJ2-2
CASTWTGMAGELFF
TGTGCCAGCACCTGGACAGGGATGGCCGGGGAGCTGTTTTTT